The next 4 T cell receptor beta chains were all read from a single sample in a study of blood T cell repertoires in COVID-19. Profiled with immunoSEQ multiplex PCR; TCRdb holds only in-frame clones, not every one. The sample yields a few hundred thousand clones, more than 75% seen once. The specimen sequenced was PBMCs or T cells enriched from blood (not recorded which). The receptor set was obtained from a woman aged 45-65 years who had recovered from COVID-19.

The chain combines TRBV7-3 with TRBJ2-3; D is uncertain. V shed 5 bases and J shed 6 bases, with 15 bases lying between them. Germline V lookup: CDR1 SGHTA, CDR2 FQGTGA. The CDR3 loop spans 14 amino acids. The CDR3 region is CASSPNTARDTQYF. The CDR3 nucleotides are TGTGCCAGCAGCCCCAATACTGCCCGGGATACGCAGTATTTT.

This CDR3 is CASSVVGRTGLNEQFF. For the CDR3, the DNA is TGTGCCAGCAGCGTAGTGGGAAGGACAGGGCTTAATGAGCAGTTCTTC. The rearrangement links TRBV9 to TRBJ2-1; 8 bases align to TRBD1. CDR1 is SGDLS and CDR2 is YYNGEE in the germline V gene. This CDR3 is built from 16 residues. The ends lost 0 bases at V and 7 bases at J; junction bases unmatched: 9.

This clone was detected once. This rearrangement joins TRBV11-2 to TRBJ2-7; 7 bases match TRBD2. The CDR3 totals 14 residues. The germline V gene encodes CDR1 SGHAT and CDR2 FQNNGV. V dropped 7 bases and J dropped 5; count of bases not matched to a gene: 11. Here the CDR3 DNA reads TGTGCCAGCAACTATTGGCGGGAGAATCACGAGCAGTACTTC. It encodes CASNYWRENHEQYF.

The J gene is TRBJ1-2, the V gene TRBV28, with 9 nucleotides matching TRBD1. Germline assignment: CDR1 MDHEN and CDR2 SYDVKM. V shed 5 bases and J 5 bases; nucleotides not matched to a gene: 6. This CDR3 comprises 14 residues. The CDR3 here is CASSRRDRVYGYTF. The CDR3 DNA reads TGTGCCAGCAGTCGGCGGGACAGGGTTTATGGCTACACCTTC.